This entry concerns a single TCR beta chain. The sample holds a few counts of this clonotype. The target of this receptor is not known. No base-level quality is on record; no much larger clone is a single base apart. V lost 6 bases and J lost 6 bases, and the count of bases not matched to a germline gene is 8. For CDR1 and CDR2, the germline V gene lists MGHDK and SYGVNS. The CDR3 goes from the cysteine to the phenylalanine over 14 residues. The sequence is cut down to CDR3 DNA, 42 bases in frame from base 1. Donors were roughly 40 systemically healthy Caucasian individuals from Russia aged 6 to 90 years. Around 9.9 milliliters of peripheral blood were collected from each donor into EDTA-treated Vacutainer tubes. Ficoll-Paque density-gradient centrifugation was used to isolate PBMCs, with at least 6.5 million per sample. Total RNA was extracted from PBMCs with Trizol reagent, with at least 6 micrograms obtained per sample. Naive CD45RAhigh/CD27high T cell percentages were measured by flow cytometry on a PBMC aliquot from every donor.

The method behind the library was 5' RACE. TCRdb names Illumina HiSeq 2500 as the instrument used. A second PCR of about 6 to 11 cycles was performed with a sample-barcoded 5' primer and a J-beta primer mix. Each TCR beta cDNA molecule received a unique molecular identifier from a template-switch 5' adaptor carrying 12 random nucleotides. Each sample yielded at least 3 million CDR3-containing paired-end reads. The Mint cDNA synthesis kit, primed by a TRBC-specific oligonucleotide, was used to synthesize first-strand cDNA from all RNA. After uracil-DNA glycosylase treatment, a first 18-cycle PCR used universal primers M1SS and BC2_uni_R on all cDNA. Processing in the source paper ran as follows. Each sample was normalized by randomly selecting 1 million high-quality reads, each carrying a distinct molecular identifier. Reads sharing molecular identifiers were discarded rather than binned into consensus sequences. MiTCR, run with a Q25 quality threshold and the strictest error-elimination algorithm, handled CDR3 identification, clonotype clustering and error correction. A nonparametric unseen species model with Euler transformation was used to estimate a lower bound on total TCR beta diversity. TCRdb reworked the public reads: Q25 trimming with fastp, MiXCR clone assembly, productive beta chains retained. A single entry per CDR3 protein holds the most common genes and DNA from its merged rows. V and J calls and clone size were set by TCRdb, not the authors. In all, the sample holds around 1,500,000 distinct CDR3 sequences, and 42% of those were seen once. The top ten constitute 6.5% to 10% of the sample.

The entry originates in a study of blood T cells in healthy people across ages (dated by TCRdb to between 2015 and 2017). With respect to the entire study: In model experiments, template switching captured roughly one uniquely barcoded TCR beta cDNA molecule for every two T cells. The study analyzed two additional independent replicas of 1 million unique cDNA reads from the same blood draw for two donors, one aged 18 to 29 and one aged 80 or older. To avoid experimental bias, donors of different ages were spread randomly across the sequencing lanes. The donors were split into four age groups: young (average 16 years), middle-aged (more than 35), aged (roughly 68) and long-lived (approximately 80). The study measured age-related changes in TCR beta repertoire diversity using deep sequencing normalized with unique cDNA molecular identifiers. Overall study outcomes, separate from this receptor: Observed TCR beta diversity per million T cells fell roughly linearly with age, and a significant reduction was already apparent by age around 39. Since profiling was done on bulk unsorted PBMCs, naive and antigen-experienced compartments could not be conclusively compared. The percentage of naive T cells measured by flow cytometry correlated strongly with observed TCR beta diversity. Because donor CMV infection status was unknown, age-related changes in expanded clonotypes were potentially confounded. Estimates of total diversity based on one million sequenced T cells were regarded as lower bounds and as underestimates. Compared with the aged group, more naive CD4+ T cells, fewer expanded clones and increased TCR diversity were shown by the long-lived group, suggesting age selection.

Input material: blood. Recombination connected TRBV25-1 to TRBJ2-1, with TRBD1 matching 7 junction bases. The TCR sequence derives from a woman aged 18-29 years in good health. The sequenced DNA is TGTGCCAGCAGGATGGGACAGCGAAGCAATGAGCAGTTCTTC. Its product reads: CASRMGQRSNEQFF.